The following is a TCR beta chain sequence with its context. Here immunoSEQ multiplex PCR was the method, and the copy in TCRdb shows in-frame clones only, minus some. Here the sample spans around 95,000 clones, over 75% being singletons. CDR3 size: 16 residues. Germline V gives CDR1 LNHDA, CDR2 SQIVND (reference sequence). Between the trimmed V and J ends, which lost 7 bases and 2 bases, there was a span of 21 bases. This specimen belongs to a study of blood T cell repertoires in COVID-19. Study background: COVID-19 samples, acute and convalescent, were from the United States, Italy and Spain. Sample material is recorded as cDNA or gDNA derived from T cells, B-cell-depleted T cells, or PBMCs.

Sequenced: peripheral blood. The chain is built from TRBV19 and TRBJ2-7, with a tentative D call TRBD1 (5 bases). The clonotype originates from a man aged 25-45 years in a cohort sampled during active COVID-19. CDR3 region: CASTRNHDSATYEQYF. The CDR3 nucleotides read TGTGCCAGTACCCGCAACCACGACAGTGCTACCTACGAGCAGTACTTC.